Following are 15 T cell receptor beta chains from one sample sequenced in a study of blood T cell repertoires in COVID-19. Measured with immunoSEQ multiplex PCR; TCRdb has only the in-frame clones, and not every one. Of around 100,000 clones listed, roughly 87% are singletons. The sample consisted of peripheral blood. These receptors were taken from a man between 50 and 59 years old in a cohort sampled during active COVID-19.

The chain carries TRBV23-1 and TRBJ1-1; D gene uncertain. TRBV23-1 is designated an ORF whose function remains uncertain. V was trimmed by 0 bases and J by 6 bases, leaving 11 bases between them. The CDR3 has 14 amino acids. CDR3 DNA sequence: TGCGCCAGCAGTCAATCATGGGCTCAGGCTGAAGCTTTCTTT. It codes for CASSQSWAQAEAFF.

The genes are TRBV2 and TRBJ2-2; 9 nucleotides match TRBD1. Germline CDR1 is SNHLY and CDR2 is FYNNEI. The length of the CDR3 is 17 residues. V was clipped by 0 bases and J by 6 bases; unmatched bases: 8. CDR3 region: CASSEAPGQGYSGELFF. In nucleotides, the CDR3 is TGTGCCAGCAGTGAAGCCCCGGGACAGGGTTACTCCGGGGAGCTGTTTTTT. Together with reference TRBV2 and TRBJ2-2, the CDR3 gives the full variable domain: EPEVTQTPSHQVTQMGQEVILRCVPISNHLYFYWYRQILGQKVEFLVSFYNNEISEKSEIFDDQFSVERPDGSNFTLKIRSTKLEDSAMYFCASSEAPGQGYSGELFFGEGSRLTVL.

This clone was seen only once. This sequence joins TRBV3-1 (or the pseudogene TRBV3-2) and TRBJ1-2, with TRBD1 as a possible D gene (5 bases). Germline lookup yields CDR1 LGHDT and CDR2 YNNKEL (reference sequence). CDR3 length equals 14 residues. Trimming removed 4 bases at V and 3 bases at J, with 12 bases between. CDR3 region: CASSPPGVDYGYTF. In DNA, the CDR3 is TGTGCCAGCAGCCCTCCGGGGGTCGACTATGGCTACACCTTC.

V usage is TRBV10-3 and J usage is TRBJ2-3, with 7 bases fitting TRBD2. The CDR3 has 13 residues. The V segment lost 5 bases and the J segment 5 bases; nucleotides outside the gene matches: 4. In germline, CDR1 is ENHRY, CDR2 SYGVKD. CDR3 nucleotide sequence: TGTGCCATCAGTCCCAGCGGGGTAGATACGCAGTATTTT. Encoded protein: CAISPSGVDTQYF.

The rearrangement uses TRBV5-1 and TRBJ2-3, with D possibly TRBD1 on 6 matching bases. The CDR3 contains 15 residues. Trimming left V 7 bases short and J 5 bases short, with 20 bases between. In germline, CDR1 is SGHRS, CDR2 YFSETQ. CDR3 coding DNA: TGCGCCAGCGGGGGCGGTAGGGGCAGTGAAGATACGCAGTATTTT. It specifies CASGGGRGSEDTQYF.

The chain joins TRBV5-4 to TRBJ1-1, with D possibly being TRBD1 (6 bases). This CDR3 is 14 amino acids long. Trimming cost V 1 base and J 0 bases, with 7 bases left between them. The germline V gene has CDR1 SGHNT and CDR2 YYREEE (reference sequence). The CDR3 sequence is CASSLTGMNTEAFF. DNA for the CDR3: TGTGCCAGCAGCTTGACAGGGATGAACACTGAAGCTTTCTTT.

The chain carries TRBV24-1 and TRBJ1-1; maybe TRBD1 (6 bases). CDR1 is KGHDR and CDR2 is SFDVKD in the germline V gene. The V gene lost 7 bases and the J gene lost 7 bases, with 12 bases spanning the gap. The CDR3 is 12 amino acids. CDR3 sequence reads: CATSGGRDEAFF. DNA for the CDR3: TGTGCCACCAGCGGGGGGCGGGATGAAGCTTTCTTT.

V usage is TRBV4-2 and J usage is TRBJ2-3; 7 positions agree with TRBD2. Germline V gene lookup returns CDR1 LGHNA and CDR2 YNFKEQ. J gave up 4 bases and V 1 base, and 5 bases lay outside the gene matches. This CDR3 contains 15 residues. CDR3 coding DNA: TGTGCCAGCAGCCAAGGCATGGGGGGGGCAGATACGCAGTATTTT. This translates into CASSQGMGGADTQYF.

This chain connects TRBV2 to TRBJ2-1, with 7 bases that match TRBD1. V trimming: 11 bases; J trimming: 7 bases; junction bases outside the gene matches: 11. This CDR3 has 13 amino acids. Per germline, CDR1 SNHLY and CDR2 FYNNEI. CDR3 nucleotides: TGTGCCGGCCACAGGGGTGGCTCAAATGAGCAGTTCTTC. Encoded protein: CAGHRGGSNEQFF.

The rearrangement joins TRBV5-4 to TRBJ2-1, with TRBD1 matching 7 bases. CDR3 length equals 14 residues. Germline loops: CDR1 SGHNT, CDR2 YYREEE (reference sequence). V trimming: 4 bases; J trimming: 10 bases; junction bases outside the gene matches: 11. The CDR3 protein is CASSPPVGGAEQFF. Written as DNA, the CDR3 is TGTGCCAGCAGCCCCCCCGTAGGGGGCGCGGAGCAGTTCTTC.

This sequence joins TRBV7-2 and TRBJ2-1, with D perhaps TRBD2 (6 bases). This CDR3 spans 13 amino acids. Per the germline V gene, CDR1 is SGHTA and CDR2 is FQGNSA. Trimming took 7 bases from V and 4 from J, leaving 11 bases between them. The CDR3 nucleotides read TGTGCCAGCACCCTCGGGGGATACAATGAGCAGTTCTTC. It is translated as CASTLGGYNEQFF.

This clone was seen once. The chain couples TRBV10-3 to TRBJ2-3; D might be TRBD2 (5 bases). Per germline, CDR1 ENHRY and CDR2 SYGVKD. CDR3 length: 16 residues. V lost 2 bases, J lost 1 base, and 13 bases lay in between. The CDR3 is CAISETLDSGTDTQYF. The CDR3 DNA reads as TGTGCCATCAGTGAGACACTAGATTCCGGCACAGATACGCAGTATTTT.

V usage is TRBV21-1 and J usage is TRBJ1-2; the D call in the table, TRBD1, was not verified against the DNA. TRBV21-1 is labeled a pseudogene. The CDR3 contains 13 residues. The CDR3 spells CASTMTGFYGYTF. For the CDR3, the DNA is TGTGCCAGCACTATGACAGGGTTCTATGGCTACACCTTC.

J is TRBJ2-2 and V is TRBV6-5, with a tentative D call TRBD2 (5 bases). V was pared by 6 bases and J by 6 bases, with 14 bases between. The germline V gene has CDR1 MNHEY and CDR2 SVGAGI. The CDR3 runs 14 residues. The CDR3 DNA is TGTGCCAGCAGACTAGACAATCAGGCCGGGGAGCTGTTTTTT. Amino acid sequence: CASRLDNQAGELFF.

This rearrangement joins TRBV6-4 to TRBJ1-5; 8 positions agree with TRBD1. The trim removed 1 base at V and 3 bases at J, leaving 5 bases unmatched. Germline CDR1 MRHNA, CDR2 SNTAGT. The CDR3 loop spans 16 amino acids. The CDR3 nucleotides read TGTGCCAGCAGTGACTGGCAGGGGGCACACAATCAGCCCCAGCATTTT. It encodes CASSDWQGAHNQPQHF.